Listed below are T cell receptor beta chains from one sample, sequenced in a study of graft-versus-host responses after intestinal transplantation. Their target antigens are unknown. Generated by immunoSEQ multiplex PCR, the TCRdb table keeps only in-frame clones and is missing some. The data show tens of thousands of clones, just under 95% seen once. Sequencing used unstimulated CD4+ T cells sorted from spleen or lymph node cells, obtained before intestinal transplant. The receptors stem from a human donor who received an intestinal transplant. Each CDR3 is given without its conserved first and last residue. The order of the fields is V gene, CDR3 protein.

TRBV18 ASSPRGGPDTGELF
TRBV5-1 ASSMVAGGRGETQY
TRBV11-3 ASSPGPPTYNEQF
TRBV7-9 ASSLAGRGTEAF
TRBV19 ASRQTTGANVLT
TRBV29-1 SVEGGYNQPQH
TRBV25-1 ASSELSRGGYNEQF
TRBV5-1 ASSKDIRYEQY
TRBV5-1 ASSLAWGRSEAF
TRBV10-3 AIRAGLAGVRGYTDTQY
TRBV10-3 AIRALGVETQY
TRBV7-9 AGAGGPRGNEQF
TRBV6-6 ASSRGRVETQY
TRBV11-3 ASSLGGGGVSYNEQF
TRBV7-3 ASSPQGYTEAF
TRBV18 ASSPVGQVNQPQH
TRBV14 ASSRQGWDRRTDTQY
TRBV5-1 ASSLVLQGRTDEQY
TRBV28 ASSLGTDYGYT
TRBV5-5 ASSSWLALTPYEQY
TRBV29-1 SVVGESSGTRRAF
TRBV7-6 ASSFRLAGPQGEQF
TRBV9 ASSLRAGAPAYEQY
TRBV2 ASSETGLYEQY
TRBV27 ASSLSGTGGDPSMGYT
TRBV7-8 ASSSPGTGGQETQY
TRBV6-5 ASSYSTGSNQPQH
TRBV4-1 ASSWRPTGGQDYEQY
TRBV9 ASSAASGSYNEQF
TRBV20-1 SARFGPSQH
TRBV28 ASSQRTLTRANEKLF
TRBV27 ASSSLSAGPVKLF
TRBV19 ASSPGTSGDTGELF
TRBV4-1 ASSQEGRTGYNQPQH
TRBV10-2 ASTIQRDQPQH
TRBV28 ASSLSWQPQH
TRBV5-4 ASSSLGREPQNEQF
TRBV9 ASSVEETSGVSTDTQY
TRBV5-8 ASSLQRQETQY
TRBV19 ASRPGPSGGANVLT
TRBV18 ASSRGQENTEAF
TRBV5-1 ASSRTQSTDTQY
TRBV6-6 ASSYVRTGNEQF
TRBV19 ASSWTSGRTDTQY
TRBV5-1 ASSLDLHNYGYT
TRBV4-2 ASSQVGQLSYEQY
TRBV7-2 ASSLGDYGYT
TRBV30 AWAPTAGGFGNQPQH